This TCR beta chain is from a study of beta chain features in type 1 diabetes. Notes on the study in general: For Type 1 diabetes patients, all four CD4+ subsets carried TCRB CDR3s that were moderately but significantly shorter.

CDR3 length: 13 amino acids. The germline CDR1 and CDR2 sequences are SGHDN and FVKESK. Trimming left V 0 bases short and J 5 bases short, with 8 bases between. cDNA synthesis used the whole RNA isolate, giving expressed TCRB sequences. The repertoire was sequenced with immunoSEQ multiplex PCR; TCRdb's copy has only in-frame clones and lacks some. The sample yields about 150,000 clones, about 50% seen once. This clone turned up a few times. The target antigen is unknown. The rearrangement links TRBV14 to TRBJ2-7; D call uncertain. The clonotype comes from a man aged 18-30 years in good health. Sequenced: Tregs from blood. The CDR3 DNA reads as TGTGCCAGCAGCCAAGATCTCGAGAACGAGCAGTACTTC. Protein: CASSQDLENEQYF.